This TCR beta chain appears in the sequencing data of a study of tumor-infiltrating lymphocytes in primary liver carcinoma. CDR1 SGHAT and CDR2 FQNNGV come from the germline V gene. This CDR3 contains 14 residues. In this sample, this clonotype turned up a few times. A junction boundary mismatches the germline segment, possibly from a read error. From roughly 21-30 mg of unsorted bulk tissue, DNA and RNA were co-extracted together. With around 500 ng total RNA as template and a constant-region primer, TCR beta cDNA was made. Three nested multiplex PCR rounds of slightly modified ARM-PCR generated TCR beta libraries. It was with TRBV1-TRBV30 forward primers and a C-beta reverse primer that the first two PCR rounds were run, at roughly 9 cycles each. TCRdb itself ran the multiplex PCR reads through MiXCR, one entry per CDR3 protein. This table has tens of thousands of distinct CDR3 sequences, under 75% appearing once.

The rearrangement joins TRBV11-2 to TRBJ1-2; 8 bases fit TRBD1. Specimen: liver tumor tissue from sampling region 1. Subset here: tumor region T1, superior pole. This TCR derives from a man aged 35-49 years with primary liver carcinoma and hepatitis B virus infection. The CDR3 here is CANSPADRGYGYTF. CDR3 coding DNA: TGTGCCAACAGCCCAGCCGACAGGGGCTATGGCTACACCTTC.